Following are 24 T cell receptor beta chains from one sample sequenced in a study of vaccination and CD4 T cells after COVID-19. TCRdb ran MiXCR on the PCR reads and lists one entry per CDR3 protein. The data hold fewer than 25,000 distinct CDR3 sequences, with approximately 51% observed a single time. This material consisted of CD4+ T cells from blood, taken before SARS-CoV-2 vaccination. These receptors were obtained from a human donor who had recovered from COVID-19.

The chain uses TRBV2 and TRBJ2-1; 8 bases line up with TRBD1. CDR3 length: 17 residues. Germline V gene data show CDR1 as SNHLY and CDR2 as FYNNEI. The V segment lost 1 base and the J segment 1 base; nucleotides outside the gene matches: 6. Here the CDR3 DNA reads TGTGCCAGCAGTGAAGGGCGACAGGGGCCATCCTACAATGAGCAGTTCTTC. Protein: CASSEGRQGPSYNEQFF.

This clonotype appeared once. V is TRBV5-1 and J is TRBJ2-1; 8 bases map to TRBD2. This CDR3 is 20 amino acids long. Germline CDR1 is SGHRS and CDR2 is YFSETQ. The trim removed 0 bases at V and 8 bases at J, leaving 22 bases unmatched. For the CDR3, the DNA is TGCGCCAGCAGCTTGGCCCTGGCCCACCCTACGACTAGCGCCGCATATGAGCAGTTCTTC. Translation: CASSLALAHPTTSAAYEQFF.

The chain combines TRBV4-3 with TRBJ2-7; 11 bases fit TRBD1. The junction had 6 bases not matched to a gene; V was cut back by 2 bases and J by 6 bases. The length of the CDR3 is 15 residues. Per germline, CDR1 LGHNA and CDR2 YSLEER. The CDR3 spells CASSQPGQGVSEQYF. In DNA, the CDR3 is TGCGCCAGCAGCCAACCGGGACAGGGGGTAAGCGAGCAGTACTTC.

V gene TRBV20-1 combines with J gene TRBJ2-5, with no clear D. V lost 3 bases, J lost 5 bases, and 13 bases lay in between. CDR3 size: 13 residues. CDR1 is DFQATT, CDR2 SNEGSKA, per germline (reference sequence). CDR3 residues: CSASYSAMETQYF. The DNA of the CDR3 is TGCAGTGCTAGTTACTCGGCGATGGAGACCCAGTACTTC.

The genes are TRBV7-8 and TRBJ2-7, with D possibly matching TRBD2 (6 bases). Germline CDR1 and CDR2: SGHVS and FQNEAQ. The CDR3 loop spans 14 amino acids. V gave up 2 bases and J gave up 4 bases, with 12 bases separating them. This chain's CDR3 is CASSLRDLTYEQYF. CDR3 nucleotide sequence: TGTGCCAGCAGCTTAAGGGACTTAACTTACGAGCAGTACTTC.

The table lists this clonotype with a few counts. CDR3 sequence: CASSLVGGYSNQPQHF. The CDR3 DNA is TGTGCCAGCAGCTTAGTCGGGGGATATAGCAATCAGCCCCAGCATTTT. The chain combines TRBV7-2 with TRBJ1-5, with D maybe TRBD1 (5 bases). The CDR3 consists of 16 residues. V lost 1 base and J 0 bases, leaving 10 bases between the germline ends. The germline gives CDR1 SGHTA, CDR2 FQGNSA.

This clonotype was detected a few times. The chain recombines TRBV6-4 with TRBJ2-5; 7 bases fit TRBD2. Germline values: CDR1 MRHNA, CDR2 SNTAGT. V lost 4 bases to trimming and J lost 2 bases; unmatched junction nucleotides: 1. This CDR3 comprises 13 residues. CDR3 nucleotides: TGTGCCAGCAGTGCTAGCGGACAAGAGACCCAGTACTTC. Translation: CASSASGQETQYF.

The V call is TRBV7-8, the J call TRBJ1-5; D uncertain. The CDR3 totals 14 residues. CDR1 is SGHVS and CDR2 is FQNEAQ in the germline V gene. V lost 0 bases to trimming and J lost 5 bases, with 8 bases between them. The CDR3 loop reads CASSLAGNDQPQHF. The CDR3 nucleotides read TGTGCCAGCAGCTTAGCAGGGAACGATCAGCCCCAGCATTTT.

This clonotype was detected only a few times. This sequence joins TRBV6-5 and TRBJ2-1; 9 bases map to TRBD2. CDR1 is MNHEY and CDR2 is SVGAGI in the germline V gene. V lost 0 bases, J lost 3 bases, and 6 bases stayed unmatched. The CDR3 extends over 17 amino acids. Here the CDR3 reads CASSYSGSGSFYNEQFF. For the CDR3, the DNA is TGTGCCAGCAGTTACTCTGGTAGCGGGAGTTTCTACAATGAGCAGTTCTTC.

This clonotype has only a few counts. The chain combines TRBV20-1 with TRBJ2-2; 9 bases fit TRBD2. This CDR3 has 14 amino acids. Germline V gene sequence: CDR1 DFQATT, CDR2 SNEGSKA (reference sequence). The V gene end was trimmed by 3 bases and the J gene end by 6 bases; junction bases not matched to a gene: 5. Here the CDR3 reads CSASGGRDAGELFF. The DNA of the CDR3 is TGCAGTGCTAGCGGCGGGAGGGACGCCGGGGAGCTGTTTTTT.

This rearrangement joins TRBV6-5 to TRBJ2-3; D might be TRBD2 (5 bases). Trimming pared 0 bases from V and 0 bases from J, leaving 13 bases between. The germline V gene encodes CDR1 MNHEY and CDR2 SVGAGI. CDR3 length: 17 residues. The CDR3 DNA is TGTGCCAGCAGTTACTCGCGCTTAGCGCCTAGCACAGATACGCAGTATTTT. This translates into CASSYSRLAPSTDTQYF.

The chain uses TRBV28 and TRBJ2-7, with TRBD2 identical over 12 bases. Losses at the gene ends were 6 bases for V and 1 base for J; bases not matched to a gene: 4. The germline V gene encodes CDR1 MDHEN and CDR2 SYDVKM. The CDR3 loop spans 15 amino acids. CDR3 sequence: CASRRTSGASYEQYF. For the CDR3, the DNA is TGTGCCAGCAGGAGGACTAGCGGGGCATCCTACGAGCAGTACTTC.

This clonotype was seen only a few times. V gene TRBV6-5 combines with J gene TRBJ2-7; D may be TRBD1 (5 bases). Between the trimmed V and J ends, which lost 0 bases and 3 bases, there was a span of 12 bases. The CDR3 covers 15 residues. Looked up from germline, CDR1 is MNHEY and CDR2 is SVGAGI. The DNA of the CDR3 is TGTGCCAGCAGTTACTCGAGACAGCGACTCTACGAGCAGTACTTC. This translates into CASSYSRQRLYEQYF.

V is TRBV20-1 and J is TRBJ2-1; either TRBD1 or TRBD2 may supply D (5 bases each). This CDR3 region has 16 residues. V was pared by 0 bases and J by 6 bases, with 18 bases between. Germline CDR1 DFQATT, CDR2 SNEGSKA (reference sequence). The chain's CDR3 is CSARDPIRVEGNEQFF. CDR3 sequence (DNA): TGCAGTGCTAGAGATCCGATCAGGGTAGAGGGCAATGAGCAGTTCTTC.

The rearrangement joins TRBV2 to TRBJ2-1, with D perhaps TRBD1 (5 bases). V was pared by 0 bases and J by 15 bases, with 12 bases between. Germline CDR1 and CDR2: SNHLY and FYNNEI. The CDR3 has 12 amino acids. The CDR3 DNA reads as TGTGCCAGCAGTGAAGCCTCCAGGGTTCTGTTCTTC. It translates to CASSEASRVLFF.

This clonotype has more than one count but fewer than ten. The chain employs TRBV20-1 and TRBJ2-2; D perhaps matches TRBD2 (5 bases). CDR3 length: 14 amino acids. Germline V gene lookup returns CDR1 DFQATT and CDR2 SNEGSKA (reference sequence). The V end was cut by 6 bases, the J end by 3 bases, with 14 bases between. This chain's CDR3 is CSARPSGYTGELFF. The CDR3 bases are TGCAGTGCCCGGCCGAGCGGATACACCGGGGAGCTGTTTTTT.

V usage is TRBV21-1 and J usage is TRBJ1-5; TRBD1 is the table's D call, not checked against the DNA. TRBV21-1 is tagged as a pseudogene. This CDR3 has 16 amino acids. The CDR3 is CASSKRDRCSNQPQHF. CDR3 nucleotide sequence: TGTGCCAGCAGCAAACGGGACAGATGTAGCAATCAGCCCCAGCATTTT.

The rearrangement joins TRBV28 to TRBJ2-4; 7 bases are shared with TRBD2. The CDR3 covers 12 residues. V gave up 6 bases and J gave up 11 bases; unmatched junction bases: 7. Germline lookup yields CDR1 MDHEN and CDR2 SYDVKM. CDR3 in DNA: TGTGCCAGCAGCGCCCGGGGGGTGCTTCAGTACTTC. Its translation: CASSARGVLQYF.

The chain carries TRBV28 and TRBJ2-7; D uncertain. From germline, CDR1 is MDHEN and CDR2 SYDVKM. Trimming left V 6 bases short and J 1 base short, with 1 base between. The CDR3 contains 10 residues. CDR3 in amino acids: CASRSYEQYF. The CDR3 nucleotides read TGTGCCAGCAGATCCTACGAGCAGTACTTC.

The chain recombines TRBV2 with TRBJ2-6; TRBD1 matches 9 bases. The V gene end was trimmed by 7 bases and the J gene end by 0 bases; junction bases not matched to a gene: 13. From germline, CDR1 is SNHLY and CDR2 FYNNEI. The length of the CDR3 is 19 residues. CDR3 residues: CASTRRPGQGISGANVLTF. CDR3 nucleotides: TGTGCCAGCACCCGTCGTCCGGGACAGGGCATCTCTGGGGCCAACGTCCTGACTTTC.

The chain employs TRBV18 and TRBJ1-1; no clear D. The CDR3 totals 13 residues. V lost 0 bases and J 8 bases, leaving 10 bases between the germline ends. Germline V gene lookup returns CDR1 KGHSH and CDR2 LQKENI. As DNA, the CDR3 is TGTGCCAGCTCACCACCGGTGGGTCAGGAAGCTTTCTTT. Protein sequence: CASSPPVGQEAFF.

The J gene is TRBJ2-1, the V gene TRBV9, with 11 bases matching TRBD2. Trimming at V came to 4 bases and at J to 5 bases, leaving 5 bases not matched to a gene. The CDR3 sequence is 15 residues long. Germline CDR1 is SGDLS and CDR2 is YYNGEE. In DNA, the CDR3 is TGTGCCAGCAGCCTCGGGGGACTAGCGGACAATGAGCAGTTCTTC. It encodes CASSLGGLADNEQFF.

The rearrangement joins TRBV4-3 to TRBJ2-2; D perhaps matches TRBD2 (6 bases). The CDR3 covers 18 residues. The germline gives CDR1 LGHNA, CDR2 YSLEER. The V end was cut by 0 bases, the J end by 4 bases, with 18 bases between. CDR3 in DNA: TGCGCCAGCAGCCAAGAAGCCGGGGCTAGCGTGAGCACCGGGGAGCTGTTTTTT. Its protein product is CASSQEAGASVSTGELFF.

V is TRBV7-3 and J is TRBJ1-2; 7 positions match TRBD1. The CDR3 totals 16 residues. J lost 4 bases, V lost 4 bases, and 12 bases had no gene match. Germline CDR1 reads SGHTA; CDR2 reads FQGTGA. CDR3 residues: CASSSFEGARIYGYTF. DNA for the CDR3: TGTGCCAGCAGCTCCTTCGAGGGGGCGCGCATCTATGGCTACACCTTC.